This T cell receptor (beta chain) was sequenced for a study of cytomegalovirus exposure and HLA in healthy donors (dated by TCRdb to the late 2010s). Turning to the overall study: In an earlier analysis of 587 of the donors, roughly 300 Gb of sequence data and about 110 million unique TCR beta sequences from about 180 million T cells were reported. High-throughput TCR immunosequencing, statistical association of individual TCRs with disease status, and machine learning were combined to predict cytomegalovirus infection status. The number of typed donors differed by locus: about 620-630 for A, B, C, DRB1 and DQB1; roughly 510 for DQA1; 606 for DPA1; and 450 to 480 for DPB1. Approximately 300 gigabases of sequencing data and 70 million to 95 million unique TCR sequences made up an early release that covered approximately 700 HLA-typed donors. All discovery cohort repertoires had been generated using a single sequencing platform. In addition to the first cohort of hundreds of subjects, a separate validation cohort of 100 to 150 different subjects was used. Alongside the repertoire data, information on donor age, sex, ethnicity and CMV serostatus was compiled. Because of strong linkage in the cohort, a handful of DR-DQ haplotypes were treated as single units for association and clustering. In an earlier analysis of roughly 580 of the donors, high-throughput TCR beta sequencing was used to judge whether each TCR beta V gene segment behaved as functional or pseudogenic. The study aimed to test whether cataloging public T cell receptors could reveal signatures of past pathogen exposure. Of the approximately 400 genotyped donors, less than 90% were placed in the genetic ancestry cluster associated with self-reported Caucasian donors. A later analysis re-examined previously published TCR beta repertoires from about 700 donors and added high-resolution HLA genotyping to investigate patterns of TCR occurrence. HLA typing included class I and class II loci at four-digit resolution. Among about 370 genotyped donors of the cohort, an average of roughly 230,000 unique TCR beta nucleotide sequences was sequenced per donor, of which about 18% were non-productive. The study used immunosequencing to profile the T cell repertoires of approximately 630 subjects and linked those repertoires to cytomegalovirus serostatus. A later genetic analysis used genome-wide SNP genotypes for about 65% of the 666 donors, treating that subset as a discovery cohort. Rather than using new phenotypic data, the later analysis identified candidate immune exposures from TCR beta sequences and from how often those sequences occurred across donors.

The protocol used for the library was the immunoSEQ multiplex PCR assay. For the multiplex PCR, a mixture combining 60 forward primers for TCR Vbeta segments and 13 reverse primers for TCR Jbeta segments was used. Amplification of the CDR3 region of rearranged TCR beta genes was performed with a multiplex PCR assay on genomic DNA. Amplified TCR beta libraries were sequenced as 87-base-pair reads on the Illumina HiSeq System. On the authors' methods: A later analysis counted some 80 million unique TCR beta chains across the 700 or so repertoires, and roughly 11 million of these chains were shared by at least two donors. A nearest-neighbor algorithm error-corrected the raw reads and collapsed the reads into unique sequences, merging closely related sequences to remove PCR and sequencing errors. CDR3 sequences were aligned to IMGT reference sequences to assign V, D and J gene segments. For a sequence to be retained, at least a six-nucleotide match to both a V gene segment and a J gene segment was required. A rearrangement counted as productive if the CDR3 had no stop codons and remained in frame with V and J, and every other rearrangement counted as non-productive. CDR3 was defined according to IMGT convention as the region running from the second conserved V-encoded cysteine to the conserved J-encoded phenylalanine. Sequences without an unambiguous match to a single V gene segment were excluded from the earlier analysis of a few hundred of the donors. An earlier analysis of about 590 of the donors classified V segments as functional when productive rearrangements were above 56.7% and as segregating when the standard deviation between donors was above 5%. A statistical classification framework was developed to diagnose cytomegalovirus status using the catalog of TCR beta chain sequences. A later analysis assigned V and J genes by comparing TCR nucleotide sequences with IMGT/GENE-DB human TR gene sequences. In a later analysis, CDR3 sequences and most-parsimonious VDJ recombination scenarios were assigned using the TCRdist pipeline. In a later analysis, each TCR beta chain was defined by its CDR3 amino acid sequence together with its V-gene family, and reads lacking a unique V-gene family were excluded. In a later analysis, 500 to 700 highly shared, low-generation-probability nucleotide sequences were removed to address suspected cross-contamination and a sequencing artifact. In a later analysis, a clonal expansion index for each public chain was calculated from normalized within-repertoire ranks of inferred template counts. A later analysis computed generation probabilities with a VDJ recombination model fitted to out-of-frame rearrangements, and checked the results against IGoR. A later analysis scored TCR-TCR, TCR-HLA and TCR-CMV co-occurrence with hypergeometric tests, applying a repertoire-size bias correction to TCR pairs. False discovery rates were estimated in a later analysis by permuting HLA or CMV assignments 20 times. A later analysis grouped co-occurring TCRs with DBSCAN, adding TCRdist sequence similarity when clustering within HLA-allele-positive subsets. Repertoires with fewer than 30,000 or more than 120,000 public chains, plus five repertoires with anomalous nucleotide sharing, were excluded from co-occurrence clustering. TCRdb mirrors the immuneACCESS table, restricted to in-frame sequences. Some clones are absent from its copies; in checked studies, under half trace to an unresolved V gene, and the reason for the others is unknown. Clone size and the V and J calls come from that table; the DNA yielded D and trimming. Recorded for this sample are under 70,000 clones; over 55% of them occurred a single time. The ten largest clones take up about 37% of the sample.

The cohort comprised some 700 healthy bone marrow donors. At the time of sampling, all cohort members were nominally healthy, though unrecorded immune exposures were likely present. The donor was CMV seropositive and was included in the group of some 290 seropositive cohort members. Every donor gave a peripheral blood sample, and the peripheral blood mononuclear cells from that sample were used for TCR beta sequencing. The Qiagen DNeasy Blood Extraction Kit was used to extract genomic DNA from the blood cell samples. V lost 4 bases and J lost 3 bases, and the count of bases not matched to a germline gene is 11. The germline V gene encodes CDR1 MNHNS and CDR2 SASEGT. The CDR3 runs 17 amino acids, cysteine and phenylalanine included. Of the read, only the CDR3 DNA is kept; its 51 bases are in frame from base 1. This clone showed up just a few times. No cognate antigen has been identified for it. No quality values exist for individual bases; no much larger clone is one base distant.

What the authors observed across the whole study: The authors suggested that the approach could potentially be generalized to other disease states and immunological phenotypes. Most TCR sequences were observed very rarely across donors, whereas some public TCRs were present in many individuals. Because counts were too low, about 18 rarely observed V segments, including chromosome 9 orphons, were excluded from the earlier analysis of some 540 of the donors. When HLA alleles, especially DR and DQ, strongly co-occurred, TCR associations were difficult to assign to individual alleles. In a later analysis, HLA-associated TCR beta chains were found to be more clonally expanded and to have lower generation probabilities than equally common non-associated chains. A group of highly shared sequence variants was considered likely to be a technical artifact of the sequencing pipeline. In a later analysis, more than 15,000 TCR beta sequences were associated with specific HLA alleles at a false discovery rate of 0.05. In a later genetic analysis, fewer N-insertions in productive TCRs were reported among donors in an Asian-associated ancestry cluster than the roughly 700-donor mean. A few of the identified cytomegalovirus-associated TCR beta chains were confirmed in vitro to be specific for cytomegalovirus antigens. An association between a missense DCLRE1C variant and V-gene and J-gene trimming of TCR beta chains was found in a later genetic analysis and replicated in an independent cohort. The study gave a list of some 150 TCR beta chains associated with cytomegalovirus. The classifier was reported to diagnose cytomegalovirus status with high specificity and sensitivity in both the original and validation cohorts. The 87-base-pair reads could not distinguish some IMGT-functional V segments, including TRBV6-2 and TRBV6-3, so those segments were excluded. Because some donors lacked HLA typing at each locus, the association tests relied only on the typed subset. Linkage disequilibrium might explain the correlated functional status among segregating V segments, but an unknown experimental factor could not be ruled out. Sequencing depth was assumed to be roughly uniform across donors in the presence/absence analyses, though that assumption may not hold. Immune exposure information for the cohort was limited to CMV serostatus. A further reported finding was that TCR beta sequences accurately predicted the HLA-A and HLA-B alleles for most subjects in the first cohort. According to a later analysis, most CMV-associated TCR beta chains appeared to be HLA-restricted, and the HLA associations seemed to be driven largely by CMV exposure. Several of the top co-occurrence clusters appeared to be linked to parvovirus B19, influenza, CMV and Epstein-Barr virus, according to a later analysis. In a later analysis, TCR association rates were found to vary across HLA loci, with the most associated TCRs seen for DRB1 alleles and the fewest for HLA-C alleles. The cohort was sequenced for TCR beta chains only, and without alpha or paired-chain data the features that could be detected were limited. In an earlier analysis of some 500 of the donors, most TCR beta V segments were observed in productive rearrangements about 87% or about 30% of the time, broadly matching IMGT annotations.

What was sequenced was PBMCs. The TCR comes from a middle-aged man in good health and CMV-seropositive. This receptor chain uses TRBV6-1 and TRBJ1-5; a stretch of 8 junction bases matches TRBD1. The CDR3: CASSAGQGGGHNQPQHF. The DNA sequence reads TGTGCCAGCAGTGCAGGACAGGGAGGTGGTCACAATCAGCCCCAGCATTTT.